The rows below give T cell receptor beta chains drawn from one sample of a study of control samples from healthy donors and cancer patients. Here immunoSEQ multiplex PCR was the method, and the copy in TCRdb shows in-frame clones only, minus some. The repertoire holds about 86,000 clones, with 80% to 95% as singletons. Sequencing input: blood. These receptors originate from a woman aged 30 to 39 in good health. The CDR3 runs from the conserved cysteine through the conserved F or W. The D gene is left open where the match is weak. Clone sizes are given selectively: once, few, many, or a class where the clone is expanded.

>NA|TRBV20-1|TRBJ1-1|NA
TGCAGTGCTAGCAGGGAGGCTTTCTTT
CSASREAFF
>NA|TRBV9|TRBJ1-4|NA
TGTGCCAGCAGTTGGAGTCCTAATGAAAAACTGTTTTTT
CASSWSPNEKLFF
>once|TRBV2|TRBJ1-2|TRBD1
TGTGCCAGCAGTCAGACAGGGCAGGGCTACACCTTC
CASSQTGQGYTF
>NA|TRBV19|TRBJ1-5|NA
TGTGCCAGTAGTATCGCCGAAAACTTTTTCCATAGCAATCAGCCCCAGCATTTT
CASSIAENFFHSNQPQHF
>NA|TRBV6-5|TRBJ2-7|TRBD1
TGTGCCAGCAGTTTCGCCGGGACAGGGTCCTACGAGCAGTACTTC
CASSFAGTGSYEQYF
>NA|TRBV6-5|TRBJ1-1|NA
TGTGCCAGCAGTTACTGGGGGGCAGCTTTCTTT
CASSYWGAAFF
>NA|TRBV7-9|TRBJ2-1|NA
TGTGCCAGCAGGTCCCTTTGGGTCTCCTACAATGAGCAGTTCTTC
CASRSLWVSYNEQFF
>NA|TRBV5-1|TRBJ1-1|NA
TGCGCCAGCAGCCCCGGGGCACAGTTTAACACTGAAGCTTTCTTT
CASSPGAQFNTEAFF
>NA|TRBV4-1|TRBJ2-5|TRBD1
TGCGCCAGCAGCCCCGGACAGGCCCCATACCAAGAGACCCAGTACTTC
CASSPGQAPYQETQYF
>NA|TRBV12-3/TRBV12-4|TRBJ1-2|TRBD1
TGTGCCAGCAGTACTACAGGGGTCTATGAGTGGACCTTC
CASSTTGVYEWTF
>NA|TRBV3-1/TRBV3-2|TRBJ1-2|NA
TGTGCCAGCAGCCAAGGAGCCTACCGCCCTAGCTATGGCTACACCTTC
CASSQGAYRPSYGYTF